This T cell receptor beta chain came from a study of monozygotic twins with inflammatory bowel disease. Regarding the study as a whole: Limited statistical power may explain no repertoire similarity difference between concordant and discordant twins. Subtypes among T cells remained indistinguishable. Inverse Simpson values showed less TCRbeta diversity in IBD patients than in their healthy co-twins.

There are 14 residues in the CDR3. The germline V gene encodes CDR1 SGHTA and CDR2 FQGTGA. UMIs were attached via template switching, each with a 6-nucleotide sample barcode. TCRdb processed the 5' RACE reads again and assigns one entry to each CDR3 protein, with no DNA. The sample data list approximately 400,000 distinct CDR3 sequences. As concerns this clonotype: Its matching antigen is unknown.

The TCR sequence derives from a human donor with ulcerative colitis or Crohn's disease, or a healthy co-twin of an affected twin (not recorded which). The J gene is TRBJ2-1, the V gene TRBV7-3; TCRdb calls TRBD2, which cannot be checked without DNA. Sequencing was performed on blood. CDR3 sequence: CASSSQRGLNEQFF.